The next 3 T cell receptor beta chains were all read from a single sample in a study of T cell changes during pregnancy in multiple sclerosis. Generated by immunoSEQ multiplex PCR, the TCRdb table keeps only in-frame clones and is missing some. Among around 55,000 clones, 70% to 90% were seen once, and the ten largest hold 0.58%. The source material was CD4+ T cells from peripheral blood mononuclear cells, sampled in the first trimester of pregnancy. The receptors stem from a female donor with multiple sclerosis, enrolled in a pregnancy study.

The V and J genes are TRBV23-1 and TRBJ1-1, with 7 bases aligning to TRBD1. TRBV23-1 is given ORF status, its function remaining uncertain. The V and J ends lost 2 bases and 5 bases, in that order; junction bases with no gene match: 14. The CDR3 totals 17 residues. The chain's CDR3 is CASSQIPPRGVRTEAFF. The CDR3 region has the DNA TGCGCCAGCAGTCAAATCCCGCCCAGGGGGGTTCGAACTGAAGCTTTCTTT.

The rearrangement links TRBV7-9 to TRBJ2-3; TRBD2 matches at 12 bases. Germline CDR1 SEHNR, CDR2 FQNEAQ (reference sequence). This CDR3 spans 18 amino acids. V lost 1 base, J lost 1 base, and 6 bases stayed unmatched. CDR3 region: CASSLGLAGVYGTDTQYF. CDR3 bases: TGTGCCAGCAGCTTAGGACTAGCGGGGGTTTATGGCACAGATACGCAGTATTTT.

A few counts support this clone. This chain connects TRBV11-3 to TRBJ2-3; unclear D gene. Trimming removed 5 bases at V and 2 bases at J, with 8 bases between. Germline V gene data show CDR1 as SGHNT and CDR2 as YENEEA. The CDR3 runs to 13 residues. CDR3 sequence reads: CASSMTPTDTQYF. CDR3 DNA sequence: TGTGCCAGCAGCATGACACCCACAGATACGCAGTATTTT.